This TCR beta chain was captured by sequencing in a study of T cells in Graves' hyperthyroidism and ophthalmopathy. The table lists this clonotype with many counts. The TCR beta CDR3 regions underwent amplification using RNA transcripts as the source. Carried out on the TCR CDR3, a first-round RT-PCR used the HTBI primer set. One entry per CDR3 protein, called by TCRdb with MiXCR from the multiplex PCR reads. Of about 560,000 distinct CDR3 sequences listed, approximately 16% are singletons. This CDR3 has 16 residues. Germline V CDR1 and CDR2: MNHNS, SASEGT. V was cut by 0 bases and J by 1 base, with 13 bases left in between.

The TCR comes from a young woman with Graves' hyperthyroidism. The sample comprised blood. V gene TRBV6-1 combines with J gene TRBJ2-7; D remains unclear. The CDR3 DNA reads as TGTGCCAGCAGTGAAGCGGTAGGAACGGCATCCTACGAGCAGTACTTC. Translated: CASSEAVGTASYEQYF.